These 4 T cell receptor beta chains were sequenced from one sample in a study of T cell repertoires in cytomegalovirus infection. The antigens these receptors bind are not known. TCRdb fed the reads into MiXCR, producing one record per CDR3 protein. The sample contains about a million distinct CDR3 sequences, about a third of which appear only once. This material consisted of cultured CD8+ T cells from PBMCs, taken from culture after CMV antigen stimulation. Receptors were obtained from a human donor in good health (CMV status not recorded). Some clones in this sample may be carry-over from other donors' samples.

The V gene is TRBV12-3 or TRBV12-4, the J gene TRBJ2-1; 7 nucleotides agree with TRBD1. V gave up 4 bases and J gave up 8 bases; unmatched junction bases: 14. The length of the CDR3 is 16 residues. CDR3 DNA: TGTGCCAGCAGTTCACAGGGGTTGTGGCTTGGGGATGAGCAGTTCTTC. Translated, it gives CASSSQGLWLGDEQFF.

The V call is TRBV7-2, the J call TRBJ1-4, with D possibly TRBD1 on 5 matching bases. Germline V CDR1 and CDR2: SGHTA, FQGNSA. V was pared by 5 bases and J by 11 bases, with 15 bases between. The CDR3 is 13 residues long. DNA for the CDR3: TGTGCCAGCAGCCCACCGGGGGGTGATAAACTGTTTTTT. Translation gives CASSPPGGDKLFF.

The V and J genes are TRBV29-1 and TRBJ1-2; tentatively, D is TRBD1 (6 bases). V lost 2 bases and J lost 4, with 8 bases in between. There are 12 residues in the CDR3. In germline, CDR1 is SQVTM, CDR2 ANQGSEA. The CDR3 DNA reads TGCAGCGTTGAACTCAGGGGCTATGGCTACACCTTC. Translated, it gives CSVELRGYGYTF.

The chain recombines TRBV5-5 with TRBJ1-1, with no clear D. The V gene's germline CDR1 is SGHKS and CDR2 YYEKEE (reference sequence). CDR3 length equals 14 residues. Trimming took 0 bases from V and 1 from J, leaving 7 bases between them. CDR3 in amino acids: CASSLGPQNTEAFF. Written as DNA, the CDR3 is TGTGCCAGCAGCTTGGGACCTCAGAACACTGAAGCTTTCTTT.